Each of the 6 T cell receptor beta chains below was sequenced from the same sample in a study of cytomegalovirus exposure and HLA in healthy donors. Researchers ran the PCR with 60 Vbeta and 13 Jbeta primers. This table comes from immunoSEQ multiplex PCR, and its TCRdb copy is limited to in-frame clones, with some not included. The table shows 85,000 to 130,000 clones, with 79% occurring only once. The specimen was PBMCs. Receptor source: a female donor in good health and CMV-seropositive.

CDR3 nucleotides: TGTGCCACCCAGGGGCCGCGATTCGCTGGCTACACCTTC. This encodes CATQGPRFAGYTF. The chain is built from TRBV6-5 and TRBJ1-2; maybe TRBD1 (6 bases). Germline loops: CDR1 MNHEY, CDR2 SVGAGI. V was cut by 10 bases and J by 7 bases, with 19 bases left in between. This CDR3 region has 13 residues.

This clone was observed a handful of times. The V and J genes are TRBV2 and TRBJ2-7; D possibly corresponds to TRBD1 (7 bases). V dropped 7 bases and J dropped 1 base, with 20 bases sitting between them. CDR3 size: 16 residues. Per the germline V gene, CDR1 is SNHLY and CDR2 is FYNNEI. The DNA for the CDR3 is TGTGCCAGCACCGGGGGAGTGGACAGGCCATCCTACGAGCAGTACTTC. Its protein is CASTGGVDRPSYEQYF.

This rearrangement joins TRBV15 to TRBJ1-4; the D gene is possibly TRBD1 (6 bases). V gave up 5 bases and J gave up 6 bases, with 16 bases separating them. Germline CDR1 is LNHNV and CDR2 is YYDKDF (reference sequence). This CDR3 is 15 amino acids long. The CDR3 region has the DNA TGTGCCACCAGCTCCCCACGGGACACGGATGAAAAACTGTTTTTT. It codes for CATSSPRDTDEKLFF.

This clone was seen only once. The chain uses TRBV2 and TRBJ2-7, with D possibly being TRBD1 (5 bases). The CDR3 has 16 residues. V dropped 4 bases and J dropped 1 base, with 17 bases sitting between them. Germline CDR1 reads SNHLY; CDR2 reads FYNNEI. DNA of the CDR3: TGTGCCAGCAGTGGTTACGGCGCAAGGACATCCTACGAGCAGTACTTC. It is translated as CASSGYGARTSYEQYF. Based on the CDR3 plus reference TRBV2 and TRBJ2-7, the full variable domain is EPEVTQTPSHQVTQMGQEVILRCVPISNHLYFYWYRQILGQKVEFLVSFYNNEISEKSEIFDDQFSVERPDGSNFTLKIRSTKLEDSAMYFCASSGYGARTSYEQYFGPGTRLTVT.

The rearrangement uses TRBV6-1 and TRBJ2-4; 8 bases are shared with TRBD2. With V trimmed by 1 base and J by 12 bases, 11 bases remained unmatched. The germline gives CDR1 MNHNS, CDR2 SASEGT. The CDR3 sequence is 15 residues long. The CDR3 region is CASSEVGGGLDSQYF. The CDR3, as DNA: TGTGCCAGCAGTGAAGTGGGCGGGGGGTTAGACAGTCAGTACTTC.

CDR3 sequence: CASSQTGTETYGYTF. CDR3 nucleotide sequence: TGCGCCAGCAGCCAGACCGGGACAGAGACCTATGGCTACACCTTC. The V gene is TRBV4-1, the J gene TRBJ1-2; 7 bases line up with TRBD1. CDR3 length: 15 residues. With 3 bases clipped from V and 4 bases from J, the junction kept 8 bases outside the gene matches. Germline V gene sequence: CDR1 MGHRA, CDR2 YSYEKL.